What follows describes a single TCR beta chain. Its target is unknown. The assay was immunoSEQ multiplex PCR, and TCRdb's table has in-frame clones only and misses some. The sample includes approximately 15,000 clones, 78% of them seen just once. Germline V lookup: CDR1 LGHNA, CDR2 YNFKEQ. This CDR3 is 16 amino acids long. Between the trimmed V and J ends, which lost 0 bases and 3 bases, there was a span of 12 bases. The sample is drawn from a study of somatic mutations in cytotoxic T cells in rheumatoid arthritis. Study in general: Patient blood (30 ml EDTA) was drawn right after diagnosis, before any treatment. The flow sorting of some V beta antibody-stained T-cell populations reached nearly 100% purity, and the sorted populations included V beta1+ cells sequenced for TCRB. Regarding the study as a whole: Among rheumatoid arthritis patients and age-matched healthy controls, CD8+ T-cell clonality was not significantly different. With advancing age, CD8+ clonality climbed in rheumatoid arthritis patients but did not rise in healthy controls.

The chain couples TRBV4-2 to TRBJ1-5; D gene ambiguous. Input material: CD8+ T cells sorted from blood. The sequence was obtained from an adult with rheumatoid arthritis. The chain's CDR3 is CASSQEGPMANQPQHF. CDR3 nucleotide sequence: TGTGCCAGCAGCCAAGAAGGTCCTATGGCCAATCAGCCCCAGCATTTT.